The text below deals with one T cell receptor (beta chain). The entry originates in a study of blood T cell repertoires in COVID-19. The wider study: Acute and convalescent COVID-19 samples came from the United States, Italy and Spain.

Patients in Seattle were enrolled during active infection, then followed longitudinally. The CDR3 has 12 amino acids. V dropped 3 bases and J dropped 5 bases, with 7 bases sitting between them. Germline V gene lookup returns CDR1 SEHNR and CDR2 FQNEAQ (reference sequence). In the original processing: Scientists estimated how many nucleated cells there were by amplifying reference gene primers. The protocol was immunoSEQ multiplex PCR, while the TCRdb copy is restricted to in-frame clones and leaves out a portion. V and J calls and clone size are those listed in that table; D and trimming were worked out from the DNA. The table has fewer than 250,000 clones, approximately 90% seen once.

The chain employs TRBV7-9 and TRBJ2-5; D gene ambiguous. This sequence was found in a man aged 50 to 60 with COVID-19, enrolled during active disease. Sequenced: peripheral blood. As DNA, the CDR3 is TGTGCCAGCAGCTTCCCACAGGAGACCCAGTACTTC. Translated, it gives CASSFPQETQYF.